This T cell receptor beta chain was sequenced during a study of CD8 T cells in ankylosing spondylitis. General study findings and limits: Among TCR beta sequences, a motif of several highly homologous variants appeared characteristic of ankylosing spondylitis blood.

Note on this clonotype: Its antigen is unidentified.

TCRdb re-called the 5' RACE reads through MiXCR, storing one row per CDR3 protein. The sample yields a few hundred thousand distinct CDR3 sequences, 20% to 25% seen once. CDR3 length equals 16 residues. The trim removed 6 bases at V and 1 base at J, leaving 10 bases unmatched. Germline V CDR1 and CDR2: SGHRS, YFSETQ. The clonotype originates from a male donor with ankylosing spondylitis. Sequenced input: blood, either unsorted or a sorted T cell fraction (not recorded which). The genes are TRBV5-1 and TRBJ2-7; 10 nucleotides agree with TRBD2. CDR3 region: CASKISTSGLSYEQYF. The CDR3 DNA reads as TGCGCCAGCAAAATATCGACTAGCGGGTTATCCTACGAGCAGTACTTC.